The 29 T cell receptor beta chains below come from one sample, sequenced in a study of tumor and adjacent non-tumor tissue in lung cancer. TCRbeta libraries were built with three rounds of nested PCR, modified from ARM-PCR. TCRdb re-analysed the multiplex PCR reads in MiXCR, keeping a single row per CDR3 protein. Altogether roughly 150,000 distinct CDR3 sequences are present, 60% to 70% being singletons, with the ten largest covering roughly 18%. The template was RNA from unsorted bulk tissue. The material sequenced was lung tumor tissue. These receptors originate from a man aged 55 to 70 with small cell lung cancer.

A remark on this clonotype: Lacking the conserved final phenylalanine or tryptophan, this CDR3 likely reflects a read error. The chain is built from TRBV28 and TRBJ2-4, with unresolved D. CDR3 length equals 11 residues. Germline values: CDR1 MDHEN, CDR2 SYDVKM. The CDR3 sequence: CANSLESIQYY. CDR3 sequence (DNA): TGTGCCAACAGTTTAGAAAGCATTCAGTACTAC.

As regards this clonotype: The junction shows a germline mismatch at one end, possibly a read error. Here the CDR3 DNA reads TGCAGCGCTAGAAGGACTACCCACATGGATACGCAGTATTTT. Protein product: CSARRTTHMDTQYF. The chain uses TRBV20-1 and TRBJ2-3, with D possibly TRBD2 on 6 matching bases. The CDR3 has 14 amino acids. Germline lookup yields CDR1 DFQATT and CDR2 SNEGSKA (reference sequence).

The chain links TRBV29-1 to TRBJ1-2; D call uncertain. The V end was cut by 4 bases, the J end by 7 bases, with 13 bases between. This CDR3 has 12 residues. From germline, CDR1 is SQVTM and CDR2 ANQGSEA. CDR3 DNA: TGCAGCGTTGGGAAATTCACATTTGGCTACACCTTC. Amino acids: CSVGKFTFGYTF.

V is TRBV4-1 and J is TRBJ1-1; D uncertain. Between the trimmed V and J ends, which lost 4 bases and 0 bases, there was a span of 12 bases. Germline-derived CDR1 and CDR2 are MGHRA and YSYEKL. CDR3 length: 15 residues. The chain's CDR3 is CASSPGGIMNTEAFF. The CDR3 DNA sequence: TGCGCCAGCAGCCCTGGTGGGATCATGAACACTGAAGCTTTCTTT.

Notes on this clonotype: This may be a read error, as it is one base from a much larger clone. The rearrangement links TRBV7-8 to TRBJ2-1, with unresolved D. The CDR3 totals 10 residues. Germline-derived CDR1 and CDR2 are SGHVS and FQNEAQ. CDR3 region: CTINQNEQFF. Here the CDR3 DNA reads TGTACCATCAACCAGAATGAGCAGTTCTTC.

Comment on this clonotype: A read error may account for a junction end that differs from germline. V and J are TRBV4-1 and TRBJ2-2, with 7 bases fitting TRBD1. The CDR3 loop spans 18 amino acids. Germline assignment: CDR1 MGHRA and CDR2 YSYEKL. The CDR3: CASSQDHGQVLSTGELFF. CDR3 sequence (DNA): TGCGCCAGCAGTCAAGATCACGGACAGGTTTTGTCAACCGGGGAGCTGTTTTTT.

A single count supports this clonotype. As the CDR3 is not closed by the conserved phenylalanine or tryptophan, this likely results from a read error. V usage is TRBV11-2 and J usage is TRBJ2-5; D is unresolved. The V gene lost 1 base and the J gene lost 4 bases, with 13 bases spanning the gap. Germline V CDR1 and CDR2: SGHAT, FQNNGV. The length of the CDR3 is 15 residues. The CDR3 loop is CASSLGLASTETQYL. The CDR3, as DNA: TGTGCCAGCAGCTTAGGACTCGCGTCTACAGAGACCCAGTACTTA.

The V call is TRBV28, the J call TRBJ1-5; weak D call: TRBD1 (5 bases). V lost 5 bases and J lost 4, with 18 bases in between. This CDR3 comprises 16 residues. Germline V gene sequence: CDR1 MDHEN, CDR2 SYDVKM. This CDR3 reads CASSLTSRVTNQPQHF. Here the CDR3 DNA reads TGTGCCAGCAGTCTAACAAGCAGGGTTACGAATCAGCCCCAGCATTTT.

Ten or more counts support this clonotype. This chain links TRBV20-1 with TRBJ1-5; D call uncertain. CDR3 size: 14 residues. V shed 0 bases and J shed 0 bases, with 6 bases lying between them. The germline V gene has CDR1 DFQATT and CDR2 SNEGSKA (reference sequence). This CDR3 is CSARDAGSNQPQHF. DNA of the CDR3: TGCAGTGCTAGAGATGCGGGTAGCAATCAGCCCCAGCATTTT.

This clonotype is a singleton in its sample. The genes are TRBV12-3 or TRBV12-4 and TRBJ1-5; no reliable D call. The CDR3 runs to 13 residues. In DNA form, the CDR3 reads TGTACCAACAGTTTAACGACGTATCAGCCCCAGCATTTT. Translation gives CTNSLTTYQPQHF.

The chain couples TRBV10-2 to TRBJ2-3; 7 positions agree with TRBD1. CDR3 length: 15 amino acids. The ends lost 7 bases at V and 6 bases at J; junction bases unmatched: 13. The germline CDR1 and CDR2 sequences are WSHSY and SAAADI. This CDR3 is CASTHPATGSDTQYF. The CDR3 DNA is TGCGCCAGCACCCATCCGGCGACAGGGAGCGATACGCAGTATTTT.

Notes on this clonotype: A much larger clone sits a single nucleotide away, making a read error possible. The rearrangement uses TRBV5-1 and TRBJ2-3; 10 bases are a match to TRBD2. The CDR3 sequence is 16 residues long. Per germline, CDR1 SGHRS and CDR2 YFSETQ. CDR3: CTSSLVASGSSDTQYF. In DNA, the CDR3 is TGCACCAGCAGCTTGGTGGCTAGCGGGAGTTCAGATACGCAGTATTTT. Drawing the rest from reference TRBV5-1 and TRBJ2-3, the complete variable domain is KAGVTQTPRYLIKTRGQQVTLSCSPISGHRSVSWYQQTPGQGLQFLFEYFSETQRNKGNFPGRFSGRQFSNSRSEMNVSTLELGDSALYLCTSSLVASGSSDTQYFGPGTRLTVL.

The rearrangement uses TRBV20-1 and TRBJ2-3; unclear D gene. V dropped 7 bases and J dropped 6 bases, with 17 bases sitting between them. Germline CDR1 is DFQATT and CDR2 is SNEGSKA (reference sequence). The CDR3 loop spans 13 amino acids. The chain's CDR3 is CSVSLTVTDTQYF. CDR3 DNA sequence: TGCAGTGTTAGTCTTACGGTAACCGATACGCAGTATTTT.

The V and J genes are TRBV5-4 and TRBJ2-7, with a weak D call TRBD1 (5 bases). Deletions cut 5 bases from V and 3 bases from J, with 12 bases between. The CDR3 consists of 13 residues. Per the germline V gene, CDR1 is SGHNT and CDR2 is YYREEE (reference sequence). This CDR3 reads CASSRDSYYEQYF. In DNA form, the CDR3 reads TGTGCCAGCAGTCGCGACAGCTACTACGAGCAGTACTTC.

This sequence joins TRBV12-3 or TRBV12-4 and TRBJ2-7; TRBD2 matches at 13 bases. V lost 5 bases and J lost 2; bases outside the gene matches: 21. The CDR3 spans 21 residues. Here the CDR3 reads CASSLSSGTGLAGDRTYEQYF. The CDR3 nucleotides are TGTGCCAGCAGTCTAAGTAGTGGGACAGGACTAGCGGGAGATCGGACCTACGAGCAGTACTTC.

A word on this clonotype: This may arise from a read error, as a much more abundant clone is one base away. The chain carries TRBV6-2 or TRBV6-3 and TRBJ2-1; D gene uncertain. The CDR3 length is 14 residues. From germline, CDR1 is MNHEY and CDR2 SVGEGT. Trimming pared 5 bases from V and 7 bases from J, leaving 15 bases between. The CDR3 loop reads CASSLYLGNNEQFF. The CDR3 nucleotides are TGTGCCAGCAGTCTTTACTTGGGGAATAATGAGCAGTTCTTC.

Comments on this clonotype: With a much larger clone just one base away, this may be a read error. This chain uses TRBV12-5 with TRBJ2-7; no definite D call. From germline, CDR1 is LGHNT and CDR2 FRNRAP. The ends were cut back, 1 base at V and 3 bases at J, with 10 bases in the middle. CDR3 length: 14 residues. The CDR3 DNA reads TGTGCTAGTGGTTTGGAGGGCTTTCTCTACGAGCAGTACGTC. Its translation: CASGLEGFLYEQYV.

As concerns this clonotype: At one end, the junction sequence differs from germline, possibly due to a read error. V gene TRBV10-3 combines with J gene TRBJ2-1; 8 nucleotides agree with TRBD2. The CDR3 consists of 14 residues. Germline-derived CDR1 and CDR2 are ENHRY and SYGVKD. The CDR3 DNA follows: TGTGCCACCTCGGGACTAGTGATGAACAATGAGCATTTCTTC. It yields the protein CATSGLVMNNEHFF.

As regards this clonotype: Because it lacks the conserved phenylalanine or tryptophan at the end, this CDR3 is likely a read error. The genes are TRBV29-1 and TRBJ2-2, with D unresolved. The CDR3 totals 15 residues. Germline V gene sequence: CDR1 SQVTM, CDR2 ANQGSEA. The CDR3 region is CSAVVGSVNTGELFY. CDR3 nucleotide sequence: TGCAGCGCCGTAGTGGGCTCGGTGAACACCGGTGAGCTGTTTTAT.

As for this clonotype: The germline gene is not matched at one end of the junction; a read error may be the cause. The V call is TRBV4-1, the J call TRBJ2-1; 7 bases are shared with TRBD2. CDR1 is MGHRA, CDR2 YSYEKL, per germline. This CDR3 region has 14 residues. CDR3 nucleotides: TGCGCCAGCAGTCAAGCTAGGCGGGGGAATGAGCAGATCTTC. Translated: CASSQARRGNEQIF.

This clonotype was found a few times. The V call is TRBV5-4, the J call TRBJ2-1; 10 bases map to TRBD2. The CDR3 is made up of 20 amino acids. The germline V gene has CDR1 SGHNT and CDR2 YYREEE (reference sequence). The J segment lost 0 bases and the V segment lost 0 bases, leaving 12 bases of the junction unmatched. CDR3 bases: TGTGCCAGCAGCTTGGGGACTCTAGCGGGAGACTCCCTCTCCTACAATGAGCAGTTCTTC. Protein: CASSLGTLAGDSLSYNEQFF.

Points on this clonotype: Possible read error: a much larger clone is one base away. The genes are TRBV20-1 and TRBJ2-5, with D possibly TRBD2 on 5 matching bases. The CDR3 totals 12 residues. Germline V lookup: CDR1 DFQATT, CDR2 SNEGSKA (reference sequence). V lost 5 bases, J lost 4 bases, and 11 bases lay in between. CDR3 residues: CSAGWETETQYF. The CDR3 nucleotides read TGCAGTGCTGGGTGGGAGACAGAGACCCAGTACTTC.

This clonotype was seen just once. This may be a read error: a much more frequent sequence differs by one nucleotide. A read error is likely, as this CDR3 ends without the conserved phenylalanine or tryptophan. This CDR3 is CASSSGRFAKNIQYL. DNA of the CDR3: TGTGCCAGCAGTAGCGGGAGGTTCGCCAAAAACATTCAGTACCTC. This chain joins TRBV5-4 and TRBJ2-4, with 10 positions matching TRBD2. Per germline, CDR1 SGHNT and CDR2 YYREEE (reference sequence). Trimming cost V 5 bases and J 1 base; bases outside gene matches: 3. The CDR3 loop spans 15 amino acids.

The sample holds many counts of this clonotype. The J gene is TRBJ2-3, the V gene TRBV20-1, with 9 bases that match TRBD2. Germline V gives CDR1 DFQATT, CDR2 SNEGSKA (reference sequence). This CDR3 has 15 amino acids. Trimming cost V 3 bases and J 1 base; bases outside gene matches: 5. DNA of the CDR3: TGCAGTGCTAGTGGGGCGGGAGGGGGCACAGATACGCAGTATTTT. It encodes CSASGAGGGTDTQYF.

Only one count was recorded for this clonotype. A read error is possible here, since a much larger clone lies one base away. The chain joins TRBV12-3 or TRBV12-4 to TRBJ2-3; 10 nucleotides agree with TRBD2. CDR3 length: 12 amino acids. The chain's CDR3 is CASRSPSGSPSW. CDR3 in DNA: TGTGCCAGCAGATCACCTAGCGGGAGCCCCTCCTGG.

The V and J genes are TRBV12-3 or TRBV12-4 and TRBJ2-3; tentative D call: TRBD1 (6 bases). The CDR3 has 16 residues. Trimming stripped 6 bases from V and 4 bases from J, with 20 bases between. CDR3 nucleotides: TGTGCCAGCAGCGTTACCAAGGGGGTCGGGCCAGATACGCAGTATTTT. Translation: CASSVTKGVGPDTQYF.

Concerning this clonotype itself: An end of the junction differs from the germline gene, which may be a read error. The chain joins TRBV6-6 to TRBJ2-1; the D gene is possibly TRBD2 (6 bases). Germline V gives CDR1 MNHNY, CDR2 SVGAGI (reference sequence). The CDR3 runs to 16 residues. The CDR3 DNA sequence: TGTGCCAGCAGTTACCTGGCGGGGACCGCCTACAATGACCAGTTCTTC. This gives the protein CASSYLAGTAYNDQFF.

The table lists this clonotype with many counts. This chain joins TRBV29-1 and TRBJ2-6; 14 bases match TRBD2. The V gene's germline CDR1 is SQVTM and CDR2 ANQGSEA. V gave up 6 bases and J gave up 0 bases; unmatched junction bases: 7. The CDR3 consists of 18 residues. CDR3 DNA: TGCAGCGTCCGGACTAGCGGGAGGTTGAGCTCTGGGGCCAACGTCCTGACTTTC. Encoded protein: CSVRTSGRLSSGANVLTF.

About this clonotype: A single base separates this from a much larger clone, so it may be a read error. This rearrangement joins TRBV20-1 to TRBJ2-6; no reliable D call. Germline CDR1 DFQATT, CDR2 SNEGSKA (reference sequence). The CDR3 has 18 residues. The V end was cut by 0 bases, the J end by 5 bases, with 20 bases between. The DNA of the CDR3 is TGCAGTGCTAGAGACCATCGTTTGGGTGGCGGTAGGGCCAACGTCCTGACTTTC. This codes for CSARDHRLGGGRANVLTF.